The rows below give T cell receptor beta chains drawn from one sample of a study of vaccination effects on CD4 cells after COVID-19. Sequenced by immunoSEQ multiplex PCR; TCRdb stores in-frame clones only, minus some. Of 30,000 to 45,000 clones detected, approximately 78% appear once; the ten largest clones hold 15% to 20%. No cognate antigen is known for these TCRs. The sample consisted of CD4+ T cells from PBMCs cultured with HCoV-NL63 spike peptides, taken before COVID-19 vaccination. All receptors derive from a human donor who had a prior SARS-CoV-2 infection. Each CDR3 is given with its conserved first and last residue. A D gene is named only where the DNA matches it firmly. Size tells how often a clone was seen (once, few, many) or the class of an expanded clone, and some rows leave it out.

D gene	clone size	V gene	J gene	CDR3 protein	CDR3 DNA
TRBD2	.	TRBV6-1	TRBJ2-2	CASSVRLAGANTGELFF	TGTGCCAGCAGTGTCCGACTAGCGGGGGCGAACACCGGGGAGCTGTTTTTT
.	.	TRBV2	TRBJ1-4	CASSESPGGNEKLFF	TGTGCCAGCAGTGAGTCCCCAGGCGGTAATGAAAAACTGTTTTTT
TRBD1	.	TRBV11-2	TRBJ2-5	CASSWTTGGGLQETQYF	TGTGCCAGCAGCTGGACGACAGGGGGAGGACTTCAAGAGACCCAGTACTTC
TRBD2	few	TRBV5-4	TRBJ2-1	CASSRGTVAGSYNEQFF	TGTGCCAGCAGCCGGGGGACGGTAGCGGGTTCCTACAATGAGCAGTTCTTC
.	.	TRBV10-1	TRBJ1-2	CASSESDYGYTF	TGCGCCAGCAGTGAGTCAGATTATGGCTACACCTTC
.	.	TRBV6-5	TRBJ2-2	CASSRLNTGELFF	TGTGCCAGCAGCCGTTTGAACACCGGGGAGCTGTTTTTT
.	few	TRBV9	TRBJ1-3	CASSARGPGNTIYF	TGTGCCAGCAGCGCCAGGGGACCTGGAAACACCATATATTTT
.	.	TRBV19	TRBJ2-7	CASSIIVGTEQYF	TGTGCCAGTAGTATAATTGTCGGGACCGAGCAGTACTTC
.	.	TRBV5-6	TRBJ2-3	CASSSQTNGAVTQYF	TGTGCCAGCAGCTCCCAGACTAATGGCGCGGTTACGCAGTATTTT
.	few	TRBV7-2	TRBJ2-5	CASSLGGRRETQYF	TGTGCCAGCAGCTTAGGCGGAAGAAGGGAGACCCAGTACTTC
TRBD1	.	TRBV6-5	TRBJ2-1	CASIRDRGRDEQFF	TGTGCCAGCATCAGGGACAGGGGGCGAGATGAGCAGTTCTTC
.	.	TRBV6-1	TRBJ2-3	CASSDPAGRRSDTQYF	TGTGCCAGCAGTGACCCGGCAGGGCGACGGTCAGATACGCAGTATTTT
.	.	TRBV7-9	TRBJ1-1	CASTGLLGNTEAFF	TGTGCCAGCACCGGCTTACTAGGGAACACTGAAGCTTTCTTT
.	.	TRBV6-5	TRBJ1-1	CASRGEDAEAFF	TGTGCCAGCAGAGGTGAGGACGCTGAAGCTTTCTTT
.	.	TRBV11-2	TRBJ2-5	CASSSLKGQRTDWTQYF	TGTGCCAGCAGCTCCCTCAAAGGGCAGCGTACCGATTGGACCCAGTACTTC
.	.	TRBV3-1/TRBV3-2	TRBJ1-5	CASSHQVNQPQHF	TGTGCCAGCAGCCACCAAGTGAATCAGCCCCAGCATTTT
TRBD2	.	TRBV4-2	TRBJ2-1	CASSHHLREDSYNEQFF	TGTGCCAGCAGCCATCACCTTCGGGAGGATTCCTACAATGAGCAGTTCTTC
.	few	TRBV2	TRBJ1-1	CASRSRGFAEAFF	TGTGCCAGCAGGTCGCGGGGATTCGCTGAAGCTTTCTTT
TRBD1	.	TRBV6-5	TRBJ1-6	CATTDRVSPLHF	TGTGCCACCACGGACAGGGTTTCACCCCTCCACTTT
.	.	TRBV6-7	TRBJ2-7	CASSYTNSRRVMVRYEQYF	TGTGCCAGCAGTTACACCAATAGTCGCCGGGTCATGGTTAGGTACGAGCAGTACTTC
TRBD1	.	TRBV28	TRBJ2-1	CASSSQTGQSYNEQFF	TGTGCCAGCAGTTCCCAGACAGGGCAATCCTACAATGAGCAGTTCTTC
TRBD2	few	TRBV12-3/TRBV12-4	TRBJ2-7	CASSYSGSIGQYF	TGTGCCAGCAGTTATAGCGGGAGTATCGGGCAGTACTTC
TRBD1	.	TRBV18	TRBJ1-5	CASSPSGQGVYGNQPQHF	TGTGCCAGCTCACCCTCGGGACAGGGAGTGTATGGCAATCAGCCCCAGCATTTT
.	.	TRBV6-5	TRBJ2-2	CASSSARGLELFF	TGTGCCAGCTCTAGCGCCAGGGGTTTGGAGCTGTTTTTT
TRBD1	.	TRBV4-3	TRBJ2-5	CASSLTGTGGETQYF	TGCGCCAGCAGCCTTACCGGGACAGGGGGAGAGACCCAGTACTTC
.	.	TRBV10-3	TRBJ1-1	CAINGGRGEAFF	TGTGCCATCAACGGCGGTCGGGGCGAAGCTTTCTTT
.	.	TRBV7-9	TRBJ1-4	CASSLEVPGVKLFF	TGTGCCAGCAGCTTAGAGGTTCCAGGGGTAAAACTGTTTTTT
.	few	TRBV5-1	TRBJ2-5	CASSLDRVGATQYF	TGCGCCAGCAGCTTGGACAGGGTGGGAGCGACCCAGTACTTC
TRBD1	.	TRBV4-2	TRBJ2-5	CASSQGTGAVGTQYF	TGTGCCAGCAGCCAAGGGACAGGGGCGGTGGGGACCCAGTACTTC
.	.	TRBV21-1	TRBJ2-3	CASRDTASSLDTDTQYF	TGTGCCAGCAGAGATACGGCCTCCAGCCTCGACACAGATACGCAGTATTTT
.	.	TRBV18	TRBJ1-5	CASSPYGNQPQHF	TGTGCCAGCTCCCCCTACGGAAATCAGCCCCAGCATTTT
.	.	TRBV5-6	TRBJ2-3	CASSLIQRNTDTQYF	TGTGCCAGCAGCTTAATACAGAGGAACACAGATACGCAGTATTTT
.	.	TRBV30	TRBJ2-1	CAWSVAREGSNEQFF	TGTGCCTGGAGTGTAGCTCGGGAAGGGTCCAATGAGCAGTTCTTC
TRBD2	few	TRBV28	TRBJ2-3	CASSLSGRATDTQYF	TGTGCCAGCAGTTTAAGCGGGAGGGCCACAGATACGCAGTATTTT
TRBD2	.	TRBV7-3	TRBJ2-7	CASSSMRLAGVAYEQYF	TGTGCCAGCAGCTCGATGAGACTAGCGGGAGTGGCCTACGAGCAGTACTTC
TRBD1	.	TRBV5-1	TRBJ2-7	CASSSQGAQRTYEQYF	TGCGCCAGCAGCTCCCAGGGGGCGCAACGGACGTACGAGCAGTACTTC
TRBD2	.	TRBV6-2/TRBV6-3	TRBJ2-7	CASSFYGTSGSSEQYF	TGTGCCAGCAGTTTTTACGGGACTAGCGGGAGTAGTGAGCAGTACTTC
.	.	TRBV24-1	TRBJ1-1	CATSEGDSEAFF	TGTGCCACCAGTGAAGGAGACAGCGAAGCTTTCTTT
TRBD2	once	TRBV5-1	TRBJ2-1	CASSLGSSGFNEQFF	TGCGCCAGCAGCTTGGGGTCTAGCGGGTTCAATGAGCAGTTCTTC
.	.	TRBV6-5	TRBJ2-7	CASQGGLYYEQYF	TGTGCCAGCCAGGGGGGCCTCTACTACGAGCAGTACTTC
.	.	TRBV9	TRBJ1-5	CASSVAMEGQPQHF	TGTGCCAGCAGCGTAGCTATGGAGGGGCAGCCCCAGCATTTT
.	once	TRBV4-3	TRBJ2-1	CASSQEIARREQFF	TGCGCCAGCAGCCAAGAAATCGCTAGGCGTGAGCAGTTCTTC
.	.	TRBV9	TRBJ1-3	CASSVDQDPSGNTIYF	TGTGCCAGCAGCGTAGACCAAGACCCCTCTGGAAACACCATATATTTT
TRBD1	.	TRBV5-1	TRBJ2-2	CASSYGTGDTGELFF	TGCGCCAGCAGCTACGGGACAGGGGATACCGGGGAGCTGTTTTTT
.	.	TRBV24-1	TRBJ2-3	CATSDEGTYNTDTQYF	TGTGCCACCAGTGATGAAGGGACTTACAACACAGATACGCAGTATTTT
.	.	TRBV18	TRBJ1-6	CASSPLQGPDATPLHF	TGTGCCAGCTCACCGTTGCAGGGCCCTGACGCGACACCCCTCCACTTT
.	.	TRBV6-5	TRBJ2-1	CASSYRQDNEQFF	TGTGCCAGCAGTTACCGACAGGACAATGAGCAGTTCTTC
TRBD2	.	TRBV6-5	TRBJ2-3	CASRRTSGILDTQYF	TGTGCCAGCAGACGGACTAGCGGGATTTTAGATACGCAGTATTTT